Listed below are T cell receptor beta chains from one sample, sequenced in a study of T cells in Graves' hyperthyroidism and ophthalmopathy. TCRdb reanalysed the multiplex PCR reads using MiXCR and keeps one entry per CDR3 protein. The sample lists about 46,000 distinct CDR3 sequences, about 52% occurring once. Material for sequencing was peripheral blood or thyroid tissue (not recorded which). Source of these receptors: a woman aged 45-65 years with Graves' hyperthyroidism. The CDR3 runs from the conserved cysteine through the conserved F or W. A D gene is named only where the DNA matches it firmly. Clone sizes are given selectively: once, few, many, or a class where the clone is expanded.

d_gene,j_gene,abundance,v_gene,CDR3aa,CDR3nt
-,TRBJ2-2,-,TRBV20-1,CSASSFEVNTGELFF,TGCAGTGCCAGCAGTTTCGAGGTGAACACCGGGGAGCTGTTTTTT
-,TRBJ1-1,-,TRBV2,CASSAGPGGTEAFF,TGTGCCAGCAGTGCGGGACCCGGAGGGACTGAAGCTTTCTTT
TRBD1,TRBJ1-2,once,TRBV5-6,CASSSTTGTSGYTF,TGTGCCAGCAGCTCAACGACAGGGACCTCTGGCTACACCTTC
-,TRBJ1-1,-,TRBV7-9,CASGRGLEAFF,TGTGCCAGCGGCAGGGGTCTTGAAGCTTTCTTT
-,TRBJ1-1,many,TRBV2,CASSGYSTGNTEAFF,TGTGCCAGCAGTGGGTACAGTACGGGAAACACTGAAGCTTTCTTT
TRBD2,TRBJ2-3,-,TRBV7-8,CASCLATLAGGRSNTQYF,TGTGCCAGCTGCTTAGCGACGTTGGCGGGAGGGAGATCGAATACGCAGTATTTT
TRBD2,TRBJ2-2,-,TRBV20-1,CSATGASGSWELFF,TGCAGTGCGACCGGGGCTAGCGGGAGTTGGGAGCTGTTTTTT
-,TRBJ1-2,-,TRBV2,CASSAVELYTF,TGTGCCAGCAGTGCTGTGGAGCTCTACACCTTC
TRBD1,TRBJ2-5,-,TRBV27,CASSPQGARYF,TGTGCCAGCAGTCCCCAGGGGGCACGGTACTTC
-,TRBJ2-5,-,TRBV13,CASSLSMRSETQYF,TGTGCCAGCAGCTTAAGTATGCGGTCAGAAACCCAGTACTTC
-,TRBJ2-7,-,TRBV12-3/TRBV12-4,CASRLGPYEQYF,TGTGCCAGCAGGCTGGGTCCCTACGAGCAGTACTTC
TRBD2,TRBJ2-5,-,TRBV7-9,CASSLDSGKTQYF,TGTGCCAGCAGCTTAGACAGCGGGAAGACCCAGTACTTC
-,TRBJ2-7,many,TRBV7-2,CASSSGGSVFLYEQYF,TGTGCCAGCAGCTCCGGAGGGAGTGTCTTTTTATACGAGCAGTACTTC
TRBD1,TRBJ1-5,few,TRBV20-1,CSALQGGNQPQHF,TGCAGTGCGCTACAGGGGGGTAATCAGCCCCAGCATTTT
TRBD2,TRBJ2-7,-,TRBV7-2,CASSWTCGRMSEQYF,TGTGCCAGCAGTTGGACTTGCGGGAGAATGAGTGAGCAGTACTTC
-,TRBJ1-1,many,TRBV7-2,CASSLLPGARNTEAFF,TGTGCCAGCAGCCTTCTCCCGGGGGCGAGGAACACTGAAGCTTTCTTT
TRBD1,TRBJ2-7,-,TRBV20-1,CSARRLIRQGNDEQYF,TGCAGTGCTAGAAGGCTGATTCGACAGGGGAACGACGAGCAGTACTTC
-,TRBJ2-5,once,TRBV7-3,CAISDPGLETQYF,TGTGCCATCAGTGACCCGGGGTTGGAGACCCAGTACTTC
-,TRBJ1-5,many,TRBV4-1,CASSQDDLPPQHF,TGCGCCAGCAGCCAAGATGACCTTCCGCCCCAGCATTTT
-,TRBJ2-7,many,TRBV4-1,CASSQDHWVGEQYF,TGCGCCAGCAGCCAAGATCACTGGGTGGGGGAGCAGTACTTC
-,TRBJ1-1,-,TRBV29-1,CSNLGGGNTEAFF,TGCAGCAATCTCGGAGGGGGGAACACTGAAGCTTTCTTT
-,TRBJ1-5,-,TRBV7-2,CASSPYAGVNQPQHF,TGTGCCAGCAGCCCCTACGCCGGGGTCAATCAGCCCCAGCATTTT
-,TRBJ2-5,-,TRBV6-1,CASGIGVDVGQETQYF,TGTGCCAGCGGGATAGGGGTTGACGTTGGCCAAGAGACCCAGTACTTC
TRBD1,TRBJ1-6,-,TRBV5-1,CASSFTTGGDSPLHF,TGCGCCAGCAGCTTCACCACAGGGGGTGATTCACCCCTCCACTTT
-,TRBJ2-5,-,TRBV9,CASSGRTASSETQYF,TGTGCCAGCAGCGGCCGGACAGCCTCTAGCGAGACCCAGTACTTC
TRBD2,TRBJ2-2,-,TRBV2,CASRGLAGGAGELFF,TGTGCCAGCCGGGGACTAGCGGGAGGGGCCGGGGAGCTGTTTTTT
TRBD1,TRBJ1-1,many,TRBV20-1,CSARAGGPEAFF,TGCAGTGCTAGAGCAGGGGGTCCTGAAGCTTTCTTT
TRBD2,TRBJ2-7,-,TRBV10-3,CAISDQGTSGRSYEQYF,TGTGCCATCAGTGACCAGGGGACTAGCGGGAGGTCCTACGAGCAGTACTTC
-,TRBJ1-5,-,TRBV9,CASSVNSSHPQHF,TGTGCCAGCAGCGTCAATAGCAGTCACCCCCAGCATTTT
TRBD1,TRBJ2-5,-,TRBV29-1,CSVEGRDRGGETQYF,TGCAGCGTTGAGGGGAGGGACAGGGGTGGGGAGACCCAGTACTTC
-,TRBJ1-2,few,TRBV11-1,CACCRPLNYGYTF,TGTGCCTGCTGCCGGCCCCTAAACTATGGCTACACCTTC
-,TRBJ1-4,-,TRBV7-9,CASSGMSGNEKLFF,TGTGCCAGCAGCGGGATGTCGGGTAATGAAAAACTGTTTTTT
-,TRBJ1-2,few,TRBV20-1,CSASSGPLNYGYTF,TGCAGTGCCAGCAGCGGACCCCTAAACTATGGCTACACCTTC
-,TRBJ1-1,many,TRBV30,CAWSVRGDWGEAFF,TGTGCCTGGAGTGTAAGAGGGGACTGGGGCGAAGCTTTCTTT
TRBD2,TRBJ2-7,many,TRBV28,CASRRTSGRDYEQYF,TGTGCCAGCAGACGGACTAGCGGAAGGGATTACGAGCAGTACTTC
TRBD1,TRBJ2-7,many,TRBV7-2,CASRSGTGAPYEQYF,TGTGCCAGCAGATCCGGGACAGGGGCCCCCTACGAGCAGTACTTC
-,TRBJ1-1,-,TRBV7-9,CASSHTSGQTAFF,TGTGCCAGCAGCCATACCTCGGGACAAACAGCTTTCTTT
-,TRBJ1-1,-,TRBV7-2,CASSFPGHTEAFF,TGTGCCAGCAGCTTTCCGGGACACACTGAAGCTTTCTTT
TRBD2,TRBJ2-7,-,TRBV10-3,CAISDQGTSSYEQYF,TGTGCCATCAGTGACCAGGGGACTAGCTCCTACGAGCAGTACTTC
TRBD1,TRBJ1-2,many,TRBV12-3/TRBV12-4,CASSSGTGVYGYTF,TGTGCCAGCAGCTCCGGGACAGGGGTCTATGGCTACACCTTC
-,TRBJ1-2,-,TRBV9,CASSAGARGYTF,TGTGCCAGCAGCGCCGGGGCACGAGGCTACACCTTC